This TCR beta chain was found in a study of T cell responses to AZD1222 COVID-19 vaccine. TCRdb keeps only in-frame clones here, not all; method: immunoSEQ multiplex PCR. The repertoire holds tens of thousands of clones, with roughly 82% as singletons. This CDR3 region has 13 residues. Germline CDR1 is SGHNT and CDR2 is YYREEE (reference sequence). V was cut by 5 bases and J by 6 bases, with 14 bases left in between. This receptor was taken from an adult in good health. The sample here was peripheral blood, taken on day 0 of AZD1222 vaccination. This sequence joins TRBV5-4 and TRBJ1-2, with D tentatively TRBD1 (5 bases). The CDR3 DNA reads as TGTGCCAGCAGTTTGCTGTCAGGGAATGGCTACACCTTC. It translates to CASSLLSGNGYTF.